This T cell receptor beta chain stems from a study of blood T cell repertoires in COVID-19. TCRdb's copy holds only in-frame clones and misses some; the assay was immunoSEQ multiplex PCR. Among about 86,000 clones listed, 79% were seen once. The CDR3 spans 15 residues. V lost 0 bases to trimming and J lost 9 bases, with 13 bases between them. Per germline, CDR1 SGHTS and CDR2 YDEGEE. This clonotype originated in a man aged 65 to 79 with acute or convalescent COVID-19. What was sequenced was peripheral blood. The gene calls are TRBV5-8 and TRBJ1-6; unclear D gene. CDR3 in DNA: TGTGCCAGCAGCTTGGACCCCACATTTGGTTCACCCCTCCACTTT. Residues: CASSLDPTFGSPLHF.